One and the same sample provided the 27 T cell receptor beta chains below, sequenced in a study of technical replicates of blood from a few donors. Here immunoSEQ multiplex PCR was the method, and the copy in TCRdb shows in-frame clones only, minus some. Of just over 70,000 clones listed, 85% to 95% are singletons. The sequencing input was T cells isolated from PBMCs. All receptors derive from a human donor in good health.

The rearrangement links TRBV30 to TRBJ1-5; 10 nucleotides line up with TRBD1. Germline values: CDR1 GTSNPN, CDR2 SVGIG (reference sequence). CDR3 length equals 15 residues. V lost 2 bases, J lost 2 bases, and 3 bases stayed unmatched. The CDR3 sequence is CAWSTGTGGNQPQHF. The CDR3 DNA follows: TGTGCCTGGAGTACCGGGACAGGGGGCAATCAGCCCCAGCATTTT.

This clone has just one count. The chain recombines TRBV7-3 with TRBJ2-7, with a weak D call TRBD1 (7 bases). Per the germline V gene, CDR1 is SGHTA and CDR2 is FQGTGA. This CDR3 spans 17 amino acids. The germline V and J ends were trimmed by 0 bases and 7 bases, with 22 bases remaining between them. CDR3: CASSLTKAGQTPLEQYF. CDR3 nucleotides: TGTGCCAGCAGCTTAACGAAGGCGGGACAGACCCCGTTGGAGCAGTACTTC.

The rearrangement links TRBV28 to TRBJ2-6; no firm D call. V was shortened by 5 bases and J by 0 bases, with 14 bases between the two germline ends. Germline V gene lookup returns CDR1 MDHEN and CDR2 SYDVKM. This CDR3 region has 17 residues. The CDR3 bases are TGTGCCAGCAGTCCCCCCCCTCTCTACTCTGGGGCCAACGTCCTGACTTTC. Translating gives CASSPPPLYSGANVLTF.

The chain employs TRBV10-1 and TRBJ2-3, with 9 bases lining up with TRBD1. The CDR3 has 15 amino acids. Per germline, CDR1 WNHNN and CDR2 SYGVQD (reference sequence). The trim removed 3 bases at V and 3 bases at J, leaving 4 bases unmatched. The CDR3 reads CASSEETGGTDTQYF. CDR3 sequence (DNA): TGCGCCAGCAGTGAAGAGACAGGGGGAACAGATACGCAGTATTTT.

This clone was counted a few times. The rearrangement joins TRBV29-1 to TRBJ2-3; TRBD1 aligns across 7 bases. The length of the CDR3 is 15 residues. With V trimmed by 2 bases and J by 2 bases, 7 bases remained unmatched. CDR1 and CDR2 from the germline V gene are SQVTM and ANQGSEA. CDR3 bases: TGCAGCGTTGAAAGGGACAGAGACTTCACAGATACGCAGTATTTT. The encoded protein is CSVERDRDFTDTQYF.

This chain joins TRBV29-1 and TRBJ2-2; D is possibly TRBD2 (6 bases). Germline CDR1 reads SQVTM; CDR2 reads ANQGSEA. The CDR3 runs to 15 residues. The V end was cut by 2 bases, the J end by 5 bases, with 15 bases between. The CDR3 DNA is TGCAGCGTTGAACTTCGGGGGAGACCTACCGGGGAGCTGTTTTTT. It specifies CSVELRGRPTGELFF.

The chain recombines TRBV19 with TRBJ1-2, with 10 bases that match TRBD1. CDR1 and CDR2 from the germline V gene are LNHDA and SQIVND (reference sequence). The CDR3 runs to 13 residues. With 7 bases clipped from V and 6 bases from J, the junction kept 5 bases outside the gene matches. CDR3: CASKRTGGNGYTF. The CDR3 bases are TGTGCCAGTAAAAGGACAGGGGGGAATGGCTACACCTTC. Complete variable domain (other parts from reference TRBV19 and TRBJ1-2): DGGITQSPKYLFRKEGQNVTLSCEQNLNHDAMYWYRQDPGQGLRLIYYSQIVNDFQKGDIAEGYSVSREKKESFPLTVTSAQKNPTAFYLCASKRTGGNGYTFGSGTRLTVV.

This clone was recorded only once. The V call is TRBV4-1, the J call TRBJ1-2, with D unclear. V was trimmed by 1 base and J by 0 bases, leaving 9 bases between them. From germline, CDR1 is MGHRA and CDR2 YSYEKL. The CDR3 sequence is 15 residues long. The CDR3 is CASSQVLLANYGYTF. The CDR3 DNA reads TGCGCCAGCAGCCAAGTACTGTTAGCTAACTATGGCTACACCTTC.

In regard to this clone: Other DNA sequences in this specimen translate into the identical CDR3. CDR3 in amino acids: CASSLGGNTEAFF. The CDR3 DNA sequence: TGTGCCAGCAGTTTGGGGGGGAACACTGAAGCTTTCTTT. The genes are TRBV6-5 and TRBJ1-1, with D perhaps matching TRBD1 (5 bases). V was trimmed by 4 bases and J by 1 base, leaving 7 bases between them. Germline assignment: CDR1 MNHEY and CDR2 SVGAGI. The CDR3 extends over 13 amino acids.

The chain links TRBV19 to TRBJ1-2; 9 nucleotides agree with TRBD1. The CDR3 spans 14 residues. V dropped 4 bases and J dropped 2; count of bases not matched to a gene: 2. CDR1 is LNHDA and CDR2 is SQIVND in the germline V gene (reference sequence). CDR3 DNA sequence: TGTGCCAGTAGTACACAGGGGGCGAACTATGGCTACACCTTC. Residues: CASSTQGANYGYTF.

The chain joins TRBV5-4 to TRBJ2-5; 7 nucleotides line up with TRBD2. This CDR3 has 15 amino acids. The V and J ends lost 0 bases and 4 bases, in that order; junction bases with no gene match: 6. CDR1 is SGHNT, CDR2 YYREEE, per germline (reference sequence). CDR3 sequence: CASSLAWRETETQYF. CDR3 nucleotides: TGTGCCAGCAGCTTGGCCTGGCGGGAGACAGAGACCCAGTACTTC.

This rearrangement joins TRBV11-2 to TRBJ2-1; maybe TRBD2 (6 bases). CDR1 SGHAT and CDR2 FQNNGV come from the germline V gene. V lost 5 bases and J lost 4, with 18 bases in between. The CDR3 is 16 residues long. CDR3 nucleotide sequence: TGTGCCAGCAGCCTCGTGCGGGGAATCCTATACAATGAGCAGTTCTTC. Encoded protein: CASSLVRGILYNEQFF.

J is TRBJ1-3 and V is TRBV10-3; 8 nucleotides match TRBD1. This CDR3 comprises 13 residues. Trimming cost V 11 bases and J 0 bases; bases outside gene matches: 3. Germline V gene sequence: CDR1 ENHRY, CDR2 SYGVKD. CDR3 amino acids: CAATGGSGNTIYF. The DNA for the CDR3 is TGTGCCGCCACAGGGGGCTCTGGAAACACCATATATTTT.

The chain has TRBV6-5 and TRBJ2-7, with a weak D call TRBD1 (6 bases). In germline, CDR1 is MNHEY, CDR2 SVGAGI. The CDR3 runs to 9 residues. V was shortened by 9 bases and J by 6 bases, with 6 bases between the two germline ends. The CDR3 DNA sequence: TGTGCCAGGACAGGCGAGCAGTACTTC. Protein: CARTGEQYF.

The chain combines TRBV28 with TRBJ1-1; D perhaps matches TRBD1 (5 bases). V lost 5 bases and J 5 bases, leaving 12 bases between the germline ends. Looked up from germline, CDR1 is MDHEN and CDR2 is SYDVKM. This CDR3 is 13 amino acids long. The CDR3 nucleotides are TGTGCCAGCAGTCACGGGGGGGTTACTGAAGCTTTCTTT. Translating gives CASSHGGVTEAFF.

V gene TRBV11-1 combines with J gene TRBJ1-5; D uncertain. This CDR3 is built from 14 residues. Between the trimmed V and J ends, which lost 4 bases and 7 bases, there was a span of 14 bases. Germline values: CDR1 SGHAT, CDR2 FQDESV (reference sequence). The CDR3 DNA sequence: TGTGCCAGCAGCTCACGCGACTCCCGGCAGCCCCAGCATTTT. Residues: CASSSRDSRQPQHF.

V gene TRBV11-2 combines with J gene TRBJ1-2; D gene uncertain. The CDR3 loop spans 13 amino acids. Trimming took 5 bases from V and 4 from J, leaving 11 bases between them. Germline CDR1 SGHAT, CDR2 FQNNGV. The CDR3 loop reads CASSPPKRYGYTF. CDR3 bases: TGTGCCAGCAGCCCTCCGAAGCGCTATGGCTACACCTTC.

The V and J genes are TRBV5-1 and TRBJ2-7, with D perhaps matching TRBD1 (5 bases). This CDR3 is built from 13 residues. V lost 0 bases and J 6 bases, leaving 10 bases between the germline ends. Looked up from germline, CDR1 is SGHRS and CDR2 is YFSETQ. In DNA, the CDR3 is TGCGCCAGCAGCTTGGCCCAGGGAAGCGAGCAGTACTTC. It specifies CASSLAQGSEQYF.

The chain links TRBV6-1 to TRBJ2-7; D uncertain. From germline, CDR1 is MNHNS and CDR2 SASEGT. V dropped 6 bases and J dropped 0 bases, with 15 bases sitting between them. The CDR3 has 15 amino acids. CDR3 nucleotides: TGTGCCAGCAGCGAGACTCCTTCCCCCTCCTACGAGCAGTACTTC. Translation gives CASSETPSPSYEQYF.

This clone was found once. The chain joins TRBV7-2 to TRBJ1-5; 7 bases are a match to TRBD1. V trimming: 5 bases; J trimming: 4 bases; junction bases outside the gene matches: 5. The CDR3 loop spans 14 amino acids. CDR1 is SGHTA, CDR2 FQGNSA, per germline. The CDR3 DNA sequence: TGTGCCAGCAGCCCCACAGGGGAGAATCAGCCCCAGCATTTT. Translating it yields CASSPTGENQPQHF. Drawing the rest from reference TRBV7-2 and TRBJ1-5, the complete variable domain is GAGVSQSPSNKVTEKGKDVELRCDPISGHTALYWYRQSLGQGLEFLIYFQGNSAPDKSGLPSDRFSAERTGGSVSTLTIQRTQQEDSAVYLCASSPTGENQPQHFGDGTRLSIL.

DNA for the CDR3: TGTGCCAGCAGTTTATGGAAGACAGGGGGCACGGATCAGCCCCAGCATTTT. It yields the protein CASSLWKTGGTDQPQHF. This chain uses TRBV28 with TRBJ1-5, with 10 positions matching TRBD1. Losses at the gene ends were 0 bases for V and 5 bases for J; bases not matched to a gene: 7. In germline, CDR1 is MDHEN, CDR2 SYDVKM. The CDR3 extends over 17 amino acids. The complete variable domain, with remaining parts taken from reference TRBV28 and TRBJ1-5, reads DVKVTQSSRYLVKRTGEKVFLECVQDMDHENMFWYRQDPGLGLRLIYFSYDVKMKEKGDIPEGYSVSREKKERFSLILESASTNQTSMYLCASSLWKTGGTDQPQHFGDGTRLSIL.

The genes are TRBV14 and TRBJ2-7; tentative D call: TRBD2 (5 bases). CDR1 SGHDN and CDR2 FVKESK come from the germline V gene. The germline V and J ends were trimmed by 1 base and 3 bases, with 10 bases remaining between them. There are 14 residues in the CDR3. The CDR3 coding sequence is TGTGCCAGCAGCCAAGGGTACGGGAACTACGAGCAGTACTTC. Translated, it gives CASSQGYGNYEQYF.

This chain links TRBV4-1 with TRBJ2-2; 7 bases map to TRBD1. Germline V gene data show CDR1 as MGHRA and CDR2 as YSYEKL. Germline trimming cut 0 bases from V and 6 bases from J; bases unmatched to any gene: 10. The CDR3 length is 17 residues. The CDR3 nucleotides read TGCGCCAGCAGCCAAGATCTGGAAAGGGGGCGGTCCGGGGAGCTGTTTTTT. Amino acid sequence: CASSQDLERGRSGELFF.

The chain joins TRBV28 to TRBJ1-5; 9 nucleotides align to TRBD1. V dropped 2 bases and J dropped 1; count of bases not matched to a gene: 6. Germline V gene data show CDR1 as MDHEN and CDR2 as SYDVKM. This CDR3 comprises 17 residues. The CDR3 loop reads CASSLRTGAGSNQPQHF. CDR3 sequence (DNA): TGTGCCAGCAGTTTAAGGACAGGGGCTGGAAGCAATCAGCCCCAGCATTTT.

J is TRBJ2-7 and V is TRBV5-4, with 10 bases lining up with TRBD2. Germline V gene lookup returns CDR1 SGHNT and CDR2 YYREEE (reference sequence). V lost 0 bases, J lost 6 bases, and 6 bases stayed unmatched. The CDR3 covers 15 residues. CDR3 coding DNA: TGTGCCAGCAGCTTGGATCTAGCGGGAGACCGCGAGCAGTACTTC. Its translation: CASSLDLAGDREQYF.

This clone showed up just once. This CDR3 is CAIGAQKETQYF. CDR3 coding DNA: TGTGCCATCGGTGCGCAGAAAGAGACCCAGTACTTC. The chain uses TRBV10-3 and TRBJ2-5; no definite D call. Trimming stripped 8 bases from V and 3 bases from J, with 10 bases between. This CDR3 comprises 12 residues. Germline V gives CDR1 ENHRY, CDR2 SYGVKD.

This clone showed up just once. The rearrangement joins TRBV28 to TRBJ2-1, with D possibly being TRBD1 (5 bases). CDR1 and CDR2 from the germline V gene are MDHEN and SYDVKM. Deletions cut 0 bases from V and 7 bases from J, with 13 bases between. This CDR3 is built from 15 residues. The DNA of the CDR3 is TGTGCCAGCAGTTTATGGCAGGGTAAGAGGAATGAGCAGTTCTTC. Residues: CASSLWQGKRNEQFF. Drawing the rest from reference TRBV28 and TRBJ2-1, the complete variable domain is DVKVTQSSRYLVKRTGEKVFLECVQDMDHENMFWYRQDPGLGLRLIYFSYDVKMKEKGDIPEGYSVSREKKERFSLILESASTNQTSMYLCASSLWQGKRNEQFFGPGTRLTVL.